The 18 T cell receptor beta chains presented below share a single source sample, sequenced in a study of blood T cell repertoires in COVID-19. Repertoires were generated with immunoSEQ multiplex PCR, while TCRdb's copy carries only in-frame clones and drops some. This table holds 90,000 or so clones, 91% found once. The sequencing sample was made of peripheral blood. The receptors come from a human donor with active COVID-19. The donor label of this sample is uncertain.

The V call is TRBV19, the J call TRBJ2-7; D is ambiguous. Deletions cut 2 bases from V and 0 bases from J, with 8 bases between. CDR3 length equals 14 residues. Germline V gives CDR1 LNHDA, CDR2 SQIVND (reference sequence). The CDR3 is CASSISASSYEQYF. The DNA of the CDR3 is TGTGCCAGTAGTATATCAGCGAGCTCCTACGAGCAGTACTTC. Drawing the rest from reference TRBV19 and TRBJ2-7, the complete variable domain is DGGITQSPKYLFRKEGQNVTLSCEQNLNHDAMYWYRQDPGQGLRLIYYSQIVNDFQKGDIAEGYSVSREKKESFPLTVTSAQKNPTAFYLCASSISASSYEQYFGPGTRLTVT.

The J gene is TRBJ1-3, the V gene TRBV7-6; 7 bases agree with TRBD1. The germline gives CDR1 SGHVS, CDR2 FNYEAQ. This CDR3 comprises 16 residues. The ends lost 0 bases at V and 3 bases at J; junction bases unmatched: 5. DNA of the CDR3: TGTGCCAGCAGCTTAGCGATGACAGGGCTTGGAAACACCATATATTTT. Translation gives CASSLAMTGLGNTIYF. Looking up the rest from reference TRBV7-6 and TRBJ1-3 gives the full variable domain: GAGVSQSPRYKVTKRGQDVALRCDPISGHVSLYWYRQALGQGPEFLTYFNYEAQQDKSGLPNDRFSAERPEGSISTLTIQRTEQRDSAMYRCASSLAMTGLGNTIYFGEGSWLTVV.

This rearrangement joins TRBV5-4 to TRBJ1-2; no reliable D call. CDR3 size: 16 residues. V shed 0 bases and J shed 4 bases, with 16 bases lying between them. Per the germline V gene, CDR1 is SGHNT and CDR2 is YYREEE (reference sequence). The CDR3 protein is CASSLEQVYITYGYTF. The CDR3 DNA is TGTGCCAGCAGCTTGGAGCAGGTCTACATTACCTATGGCTACACCTTC.

V gene TRBV7-2 combines with J gene TRBJ2-7, with D perhaps TRBD2 (6 bases). The V gene's germline CDR1 is SGHTA and CDR2 FQGNSA. Trimming pared 4 bases from V and 5 bases from J, leaving 18 bases between. The CDR3 is 15 amino acids. The CDR3 bases are TGTGCCAGCAGCTCCCCCGCGTGGGGGGTCCACGAGCAGTACTTC. Translating gives CASSSPAWGVHEQYF.

The J gene is TRBJ2-7, the V gene TRBV2; D might be TRBD1 (6 bases). The V end lost 6 bases, the J end lost 0 bases, and 6 bases lay between the germline ends. Per the germline V gene, CDR1 is SNHLY and CDR2 is FYNNEI. CDR3 length: 12 amino acids. CDR3: CASRDSSYEQYF. DNA for the CDR3: TGTGCCAGCAGGGACAGCTCCTACGAGCAGTACTTC. The variable domain in full, with the rest retrieved from reference TRBV2 and TRBJ2-7, is EPEVTQTPSHQVTQMGQEVILRCVPISNHLYFYWYRQILGQKVEFLVSFYNNEISEKSEIFDDQFSVERPDGSNFTLKIRSTKLEDSAMYFCASRDSSYEQYFGPGTRLTVT.

The rearrangement links TRBV5-4 to TRBJ1-2; D remains unclear. Germline CDR1 reads SGHNT; CDR2 reads YYREEE (reference sequence). The CDR3 spans 15 residues. The V and J ends lost 0 bases and 7 bases respectively, with 16 bases between them. Written as DNA, the CDR3 is TGTGCCAGCAGCTTGGGGGCAAGCGGGTTCTCTGGCTACACCTTC. Translated: CASSLGASGFSGYTF.

The chain employs TRBV10-2 and TRBJ1-5; no clear D. The CDR3 consists of 13 residues. The V gene lost 8 bases and the J gene lost 6 bases, with 14 bases spanning the gap. Germline V CDR1 and CDR2: WSHSY, SAAADI. Written as DNA, the CDR3 is TGCGCCAGCCGCGGGAGTGGAGGTCAGCCCCAGCATTTT. The encoded protein is CASRGSGGQPQHF.

This CDR3 reads CASSLAVAVNTGELFF. The CDR3, as DNA: TGTGCCAGCAGCTTGGCCGTGGCAGTAAACACCGGGGAGCTGTTTTTT. The V call is TRBV5-6, the J call TRBJ2-2; D uncertain. The CDR3 totals 16 residues. The ends were cut back, 0 bases at V and 2 bases at J, with 11 bases in the middle. The V gene's germline CDR1 is SGHDT and CDR2 YYEEEE. The whole variable domain, remainder taken from reference TRBV5-6 and TRBJ2-2, is DAGVTQSPTHLIKTRGQQVTLRCSPKSGHDTVSWYQQALGQGPQFIFQYYEEEERQRGNFPDRFSGHQFPNYSSELNVNALLLGDSALYLCASSLAVAVNTGELFFGEGSRLTVL.

The V call is TRBV6-2 or TRBV6-3, the J call TRBJ1-1; TRBD1 matches at 7 bases. The J segment lost 4 bases and the V segment lost 0 bases, leaving 2 bases of the junction unmatched. The CDR3 is made up of 14 amino acids. Germline values: CDR1 MNHEY, CDR2 SVGEGT. CDR3 amino acids: CASSYSRGITEAFF. The CDR3 DNA sequence: TGTGCCAGCAGTTACTCCAGGGGGATCACTGAAGCTTTCTTT.

The chain links TRBV6-1 to TRBJ2-5; tentatively, D is TRBD1 (6 bases). CDR1 MNHNS and CDR2 SASEGT come from the germline V gene. The CDR3 loop spans 20 amino acids. The V and J ends lost 1 base and 0 bases respectively, with 24 bases between them. As DNA, the CDR3 is TGTGCCAGCAGTGAAGAATTGACAGGCCCACGCCCGATGTACCAAGAGACCCAGTACTTC. This sequence encodes CASSEELTGPRPMYQETQYF.

As for this clone: This same CDR3 is encoded by further DNA sequences in the sample. The V gene is TRBV7-2, the J gene TRBJ1-1; a possible D gene is TRBD1 (5 bases). There are 15 residues in the CDR3. Germline CDR1 and CDR2: SGHTA and FQGNSA. Trimming pared 3 bases from V and 1 base from J, leaving 12 bases between. CDR3 bases: TGTGCCAGCAGCTTCTCGGGGGTGGGGAACACTGAAGCTTTCTTT. Protein product: CASSFSGVGNTEAFF.

This sequence joins TRBV4-2 and TRBJ1-4; maybe TRBD1 (5 bases). The germline CDR1 and CDR2 sequences are LGHNA and YNFKEQ. CDR3 length equals 12 residues. The ends were cut back, 0 bases at V and 11 bases at J, with 7 bases in the middle. In nucleotides, the CDR3 is TGTGCCAGCAGCCAAGAAAAGGGGAAACTGTTTTTT. It yields the protein CASSQEKGKLFF.

CDR3 protein: CASSVDRPDTF. The CDR3 DNA reads as TGTGCCAGCAGCGTTGACAGGCCGGACACCTTC. The rearrangement joins TRBV7-9 to TRBJ1-2, with D possibly being TRBD1 (6 bases). The CDR3 covers 11 residues. The ends were cut back, 5 bases at V and 12 bases at J, with 13 bases in the middle. Per the germline V gene, CDR1 is SEHNR and CDR2 is FQNEAQ (reference sequence).

The rearrangement uses TRBV5-6 and TRBJ2-5; no firm D call. Germline V gene data show CDR1 as SGHDT and CDR2 as YYEEEE. The CDR3 is 14 residues long. The germline V and J ends were trimmed by 1 base and 0 bases, with 7 bases remaining between them. The CDR3 DNA reads TGTGCCAGCAGCTTGTATGCGGACCAAGAGACCCAGTACTTC. Translated: CASSLYADQETQYF. The complete variable domain, with remaining parts taken from reference TRBV5-6 and TRBJ2-5, reads DAGVTQSPTHLIKTRGQQVTLRCSPKSGHDTVSWYQQALGQGPQFIFQYYEEEERQRGNFPDRFSGHQFPNYSSELNVNALLLGDSALYLCASSLYADQETQYFGPGTRLLVL.

This chain joins TRBV7-9 and TRBJ2-3; D might be TRBD2 (5 bases). V lost 3 bases and J lost 5, with 12 bases in between. Germline V lookup: CDR1 SEHNR, CDR2 FQNEAQ (reference sequence). The CDR3 is 14 amino acids. The CDR3 region has the DNA TGTGCCAGCAGCTTTACCGAGGGTGTAGATACGCAGTATTTT. Its protein product is CASSFTEGVDTQYF. The whole variable domain, remainder taken from reference TRBV7-9 and TRBJ2-3, is DTGVSQNPRHKITKRGQNVTFRCDPISEHNRLYWYRQTLGQGPEFLTYFQNEAQLEKSRLLSDRFSAERPKGSFSTLEIQRTEQGDSAMYLCASSFTEGVDTQYFGPGTRLTVL.

This clone was observed a handful of times. The chain recombines TRBV6-6 with TRBJ1-3; weak D call: TRBD1 (6 bases). V was clipped by 6 bases and J by 0 bases, with 15 bases between them. The CDR3 consists of 16 residues. The V gene's germline CDR1 is MNHNY and CDR2 SVGAGI (reference sequence). The CDR3 region has the DNA TGTGCCAGCAGACTCTCTTCGGACAGCTCTGGAAACACCATATATTTT. This translates into CASRLSSDSSGNTIYF.

This clone was found once. V gene TRBV9 combines with J gene TRBJ2-1, with D possibly TRBD1 on 6 matching bases. The CDR3 runs 14 residues. The V and J ends lost 0 bases and 8 bases respectively, with 12 bases between them. CDR1 and CDR2 from the germline V gene are SGDLS and YYNGEE. The CDR3 DNA reads TGTGCCAGCAGCGTAGGAAGGGGGTCGGATGAGCAGTTCTTC. As protein: CASSVGRGSDEQFF.

The chain recombines TRBV4-1 with TRBJ2-7; D might be TRBD2 (6 bases). Trimming stripped 6 bases from V and 4 bases from J, with 19 bases between. This CDR3 has 15 amino acids. Germline V gene sequence: CDR1 MGHRA, CDR2 YSYEKL. Here the CDR3 DNA reads TGCGCCAGCAGTCGGGAGTCCCCAGGGAAATACGAGCAGTACTTC. Residues: CASSRESPGKYEQYF.